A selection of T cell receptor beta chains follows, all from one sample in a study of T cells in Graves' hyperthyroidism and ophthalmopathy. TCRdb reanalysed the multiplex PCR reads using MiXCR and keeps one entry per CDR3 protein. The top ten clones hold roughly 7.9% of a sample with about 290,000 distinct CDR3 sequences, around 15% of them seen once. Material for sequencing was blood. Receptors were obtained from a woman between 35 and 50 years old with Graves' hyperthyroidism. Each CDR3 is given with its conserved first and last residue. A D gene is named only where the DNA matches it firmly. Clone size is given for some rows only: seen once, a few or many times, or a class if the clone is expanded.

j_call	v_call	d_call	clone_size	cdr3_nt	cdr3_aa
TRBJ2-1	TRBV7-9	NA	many	TGTGCCAGCCGCACCCGAGACCCCGGGGACAATGAGCAGTTCTTC	CASRTRDPGDNEQFF
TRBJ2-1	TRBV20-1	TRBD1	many	TGCAGTGCTAGACAGGGGGCGGTCAAGAATGAGCAGTTCTTC	CSARQGAVKNEQFF
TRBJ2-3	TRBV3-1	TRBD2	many	TGTGCCAGCAGCAAGAAGACGGGGGGTGTTGATACGCAGTATTTT	CASSKKTGGVDTQYF
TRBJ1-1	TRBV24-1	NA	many	TGTGCCACCAGTGATTTGAGGAGCACTGAAGCTTTCTTT	CATSDLRSTEAFF
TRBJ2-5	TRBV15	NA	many	TGTGCCACCAGCCGTGGGACACCGGTACAAGAGACCCAGTACTTC	CATSRGTPVQETQYF
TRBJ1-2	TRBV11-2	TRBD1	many	TGTGCCAGCAGCCAGGACAGGTCTGGCGGCTACACCTTC	CASSQDRSGGYTF
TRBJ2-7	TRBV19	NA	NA	TGTGCCAGTGGTCCCGGCGTCAACGAGCAGTACTTC	CASGPGVNEQYF
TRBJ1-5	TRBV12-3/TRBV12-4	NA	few	TGTGCCAGCAGTTGGGGAGAGGGGCAGCCCCAGCATTTT	CASSWGEGQPQHF
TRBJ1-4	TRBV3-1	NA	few	TGTGCCAGCAGCCCCTCCGGGGGGCGAAAACTGTTTTTT	CASSPSGGRKLFF
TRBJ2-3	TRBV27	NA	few	TGTGCCGGCAGTTTACAAGATACGCAGTATTTT	CAGSLQDTQYF
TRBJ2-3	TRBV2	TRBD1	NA	TGTGCCAGCTCGTCCGGGACAGGGTTAAATACGCAGTATTTT	CASSSGTGLNTQYF
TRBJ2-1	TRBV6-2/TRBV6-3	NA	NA	TGTGCCAGCAGGGGGATTCCCTACAATGAGCAGTTCTTC	CASRGIPYNEQFF
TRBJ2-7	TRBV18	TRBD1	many	TGTGCCAGCTCCATCGACAGGGATAACGAGCAGTACTTC	CASSIDRDNEQYF
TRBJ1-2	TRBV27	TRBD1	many	TGTGCCAGCAGGCCCCGACAGGGGGAGTATGGCTACACCTTC	CASRPRQGEYGYTF
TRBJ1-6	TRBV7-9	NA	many	TGTGCCAGCAGCTCGGATCTGAGGGGTCTTAGTTCACCCCTCCACTTT	CASSSDLRGLSSPLHF
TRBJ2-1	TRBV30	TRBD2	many	TGTGCCTGGAGTCGTATAAATCTAGCGGGAGGGCCCAATGAGCAGTTCTTC	CAWSRINLAGGPNEQFF
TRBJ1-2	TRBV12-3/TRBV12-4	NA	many	TGTGCCAGCAGTTTAGCCCGACGGCTGGGATGGGCTAACTATGGCTACACCTTC	CASSLARRLGWANYGYTF
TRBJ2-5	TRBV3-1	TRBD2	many	TGTGCCAGCAGCCACTGGGGACTAGCGGGAGATTTCGAGACCCAGTACTTC	CASSHWGLAGDFETQYF
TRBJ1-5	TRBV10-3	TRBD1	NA	TGTGCCATTTACGCAGGGGGGGATCAGCCCCAGCATTTT	CAIYAGGDQPQHF
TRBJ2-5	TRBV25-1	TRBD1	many	TGTGCCAGCGGAGACAGGGGGTTGGCAGAGACCCAGTACTTC	CASGDRGLAETQYF
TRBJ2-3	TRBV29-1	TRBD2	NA	TGCAGCGTTGAACTAGCGGGGGATATTACAGATACGCAGTATTTT	CSVELAGDITDTQYF
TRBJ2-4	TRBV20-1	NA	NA	TGCAGTGCTACCCCTCATGTGGGAGTGGTCAAAAACATTCAGTACTTC	CSATPHVGVVKNIQYF
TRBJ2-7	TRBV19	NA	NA	TGTGCCCGAAAAGCGGGCTACAAGAGCTCCTACGAGCAGTACTTC	CARKAGYKSSYEQYF
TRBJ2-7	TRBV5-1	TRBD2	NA	TGCGCCAGCACCAAAAGACTAGCGGGAGACTACGAGCAGTACTTC	CASTKRLAGDYEQYF
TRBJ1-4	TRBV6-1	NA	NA	TGTGCCAGCAGTACCGCCGGGGGAGTGGGAGAAAAACTGTTTTTT	CASSTAGGVGEKLFF
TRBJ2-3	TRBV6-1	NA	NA	TGTGCCAGCAGTGGCCAGCGGGACAAACCCGGTCACGGCGCAGATACGCAGTATTTT	CASSGQRDKPGHGADTQYF
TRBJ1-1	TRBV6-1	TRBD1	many	TGTGCCAGCAGTAGGAGGGACAGGGGTTGGGACACTGAAGCTTTCTTT	CASSRRDRGWDTEAFF
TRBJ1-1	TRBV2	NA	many	TGTGCCAGCAGGGCCACAGGAGTGGGGAACACTGAAGCTTTCTTT	CASRATGVGNTEAFF
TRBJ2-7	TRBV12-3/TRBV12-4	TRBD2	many	TGTGCCAGCAGTTATGCGGGGGGCGAGCAGTACTTC	CASSYAGGEQYF
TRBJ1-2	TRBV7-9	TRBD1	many	TGTGCCAGCAGCTTAGACCTGGGACAGGGAAATGGCTACACCTTC	CASSLDLGQGNGYTF
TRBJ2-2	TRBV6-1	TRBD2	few	TGTGCCAGCAGCGACCTAGCGGGAGTCACCGGGGAGCTGTTTTTT	CASSDLAGVTGELFF
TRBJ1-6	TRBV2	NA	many	TGTGCCAGCAGTGGCTCGGGGGACCTCTCCTATAATTCACCCCTCCACTTT	CASSGSGDLSYNSPLHF
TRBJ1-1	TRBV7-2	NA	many	TGTGCCAGCAGCTTGAGCTCCAGGGTTGATCGAGCTTTCTTT	CASSLSSRVDRAFF
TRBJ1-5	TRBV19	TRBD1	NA	TGTGCCAGTAGTATAGGAGGGGGCGCGAATCAGCCCCAGCATTTT	CASSIGGGANQPQHF
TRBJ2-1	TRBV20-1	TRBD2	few	TGCAGTGCTAGAGCACAAAGGAGCGGGGATGAGCAGTTCTTC	CSARAQRSGDEQFF
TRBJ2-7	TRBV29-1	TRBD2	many	TGCAGCGTTGGAGTCCTTAGCGGGAGCTACGAGCAGTACTTC	CSVGVLSGSYEQYF
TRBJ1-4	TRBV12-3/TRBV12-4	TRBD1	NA	TGTGCCAGCATCTTGGGGACAGGTGGTTTAGGTAATGAAAAACTGTTTTTT	CASILGTGGLGNEKLFF
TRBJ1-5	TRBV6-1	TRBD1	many	TGTGCCAGCAGTACAGGGGAGCGCAATCAGCCCCAGCATTTT	CASSTGERNQPQHF
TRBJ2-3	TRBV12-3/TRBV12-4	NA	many	TGTGCCAGCAGTTTAGGGGGGGGCGAAGATACGCAGTATTTT	CASSLGGGEDTQYF
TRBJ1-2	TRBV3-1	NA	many	TGTGCCAGCAGCCAAGATATCCGCGGCGGTGGCTACACCTTC	CASSQDIRGGGYTF
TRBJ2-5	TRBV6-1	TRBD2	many	TGTGCCAGCAGTTCAGGACTAGCGGAGACCCAGTACTTC	CASSSGLAETQYF
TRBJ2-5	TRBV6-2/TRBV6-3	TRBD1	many	TGTGCCAGCAGTTACCCAAGACAGGGGCTACGAGAGACCCAGTACTTC	CASSYPRQGLRETQYF
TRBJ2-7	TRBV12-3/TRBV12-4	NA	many	TGTGCCAGCAGTTTCGGCGGGAACGAGCAGTACTTC	CASSFGGNEQYF
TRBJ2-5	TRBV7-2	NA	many	TGTGCCAGCAGCCACCCCGGCGGCGGTAAAGAGACCCAGTACTTC	CASSHPGGGKETQYF
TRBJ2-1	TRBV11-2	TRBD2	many	TGTGCCAGCAGCTCACTAGCGGGAGGGCCCAGTTCCTACAATGAGCAGTTCTTC	CASSSLAGGPSSYNEQFF
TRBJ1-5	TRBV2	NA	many	TGTGCCAGCAGTGATAGGATGTCGGGACAGCCCCAGCATTTT	CASSDRMSGQPQHF
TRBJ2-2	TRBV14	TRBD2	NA	TGTGCCAGCAGCCACCGACTAGCGGGAGGTCCGAACACCGGGGAGCTGTTTTTT	CASSHRLAGGPNTGELFF
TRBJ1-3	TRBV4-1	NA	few	TGCGCCAGCAGCCAAGATGGCGGAGCTGCTAGAAACACCATATATTTT	CASSQDGGAARNTIYF
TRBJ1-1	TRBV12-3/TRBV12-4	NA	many	TGTGCCAGCAGTTTGTCAGGGAGAAATACTGAAGCTTTCTTT	CASSLSGRNTEAFF
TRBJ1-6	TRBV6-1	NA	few	TGTGCCAGCAGTTTAGGGGACAATTCACCCCTCCACTTT	CASSLGDNSPLHF